Listed below are T cell receptor beta chains from one sample, sequenced in a study of cytomegalovirus exposure and HLA in healthy donors. Only in-frame clones appear in the TCRdb table, and some are missing; sequencing was by immunoSEQ multiplex PCR. The repertoire holds some 150,000 clones, approximately 8.9% seen once, with roughly 6.4% in the top ten. The sequenced sample was PBMCs. Source of these receptors: a woman aged 40 to 50 in good health and CMV-seropositive. Each CDR3 is given with its conserved first and last residue.

v_gene	j_gene	CDR3aa
TRBV6-1	TRBJ2-1	CASSEELAGTYNEQFF
TRBV2	TRBJ2-3	CASSGRGGGTDTQYF
TRBV5-4	TRBJ2-2	CASSLDITGELFF
TRBV4-3	TRBJ2-3	CASSQDPLTSGLTDTQYF
TRBV2	TRBJ1-2	CASSAGGVSYGYTF
TRBV10-3	TRBJ2-5	CASGGGNPGETQYF
TRBV5-8	TRBJ2-3	CASSPSGSRTDTQYF
TRBV27	TRBJ1-3	CASSLSRQGGNTIYF
TRBV4-3	TRBJ1-4	CASSQERDRELFF
TRBV27	TRBJ2-7	CASSSYSGQGKANEQYF
TRBV2	-	CASSWQGAYEQYF
TRBV7-2	TRBJ1-2	CASSFTGRANYGYTF
TRBV6-6	TRBJ1-4	CASSYSSVRVEEKLFF
TRBV5-8	TRBJ2-5	CASSLAGLAGDLGETQYF
TRBV5-4	TRBJ2-1	CASSGGQLYNEQFF
TRBV19	TRBJ1-1	CASSQVRGTEAFF
TRBV6-6	TRBJ2-7	CASNDNSYEQYF
TRBV6-6	TRBJ1-1	CASRTGGRNTEAFF
TRBV19	TRBJ1-2	CASSIDSRQGNYGYTF
TRBV4-1	TRBJ1-4	CASSQDLTVTNEKLFF
TRBV9	TRBJ1-1	CASSVAPNIGDTEAFF
TRBV5-1	TRBJ2-2	CASSQDVTAGELFF
TRBV5-1	TRBJ1-4	CASSTGLMGTNEKLFF
TRBV5-6	TRBJ2-1	CASSSLTSGGRQFF
TRBV7-7	TRBJ1-6	CASSYRVHSPLHF
TRBV29-1	TRBJ1-2	CSVGQARDYGYTF
TRBV13	TRBJ1-6	CASSLVGGNYSPLHF
TRBV29-1	TRBJ1-1	CSVEEEGPEAFF
TRBV9	TRBJ1-3	CASTLGTVGNTIYF
TRBV6-1	TRBJ2-7	CASNSQGTTYEQYF
TRBV21-1	TRBJ2-1	CASSKSSCGQGLSNEQFF
TRBV5-1	TRBJ1-2	CASSLYPRQGVYGYTF
TRBV5-1	TRBJ2-6	CASSLGQLSGANVLTF
TRBV2	TRBJ2-3	CASSEQGAGDTQYF
TRBV5-1	TRBJ1-5	CAANRVPTGGRPQHF
TRBV5-4	TRBJ1-2	CASSSVEQGHDYGYTF
TRBV27	TRBJ1-3	CASKSSGNTIYF
TRBV4-1	TRBJ2-1	CASSQDIAGGVNEQFF
TRBV11-2	TRBJ1-5	CASSLGTGFSQPQHF
TRBV19	TRBJ1-5	CASSTTGTVGNQPQHF
TRBV5-1	TRBJ2-3	CASSTASGGSTDTQYF
TRBV11-3	TRBJ1-6	CASSLEGGGNSPLHF
TRBV27	TRBJ2-7	CASSSGSFSEQYF
TRBV7-8	TRBJ1-6	CASSLGTGTGDVPLHF
TRBV2	TRBJ1-1	CASVSRTLAFF
TRBV7-9	TRBJ1-6	CASSLAGAQSPLHF
TRBV6-5	TRBJ1-2	CASRTYSSYGYTF
TRBV9	TRBJ1-1	CASSVVGATEAFF
TRBV11-3	TRBJ1-1	CASSSSPTLRNTEAFF
TRBV5-1	TRBJ2-3	CASSLDRETDTQYF
TRBV5-5	TRBJ2-7	CASSLPGQGALLQYF
TRBV4-3	TRBJ1-2	CASSQDRGKGYTF
TRBV5-1	TRBJ2-5	CASSLPGTGGWETQYF
TRBV6-5	TRBJ2-3	CASSYRGSGTDTQYF